Listed below are T cell receptor beta chains from one sample, sequenced in a study of identical twins. TCRdb called the 5' RACE reads again in MiXCR, with one record for every CDR3 protein. The sample shows 450,000 or so distinct CDR3 sequences, about 14% of them seen only once. The same data also contributed to another study, on yellow fever vaccine responses in identical twins.

Sequenced sample: CD4+ T cells sorted from blood. The receptors were gathered from a woman aged 18-29 years in good health. The conserved cysteine and the conserved F or W are not part of the CDR3 here. Each record gives: V gene, J gene, clone size, CDR3 protein. Expanded clones get a size class; other rows say once, few or many, or leave the size out.

v_gene: TRBV9
j_gene: TRBJ2-3
abundance: many
CDR3aa: ASSSSGGPVDTQY

v_gene: TRBV6-6
j_gene: TRBJ2-6
abundance: many
CDR3aa: ASSYSGPSGANVLT

v_gene: TRBV19
j_gene: TRBJ1-2
abundance: few
CDR3aa: ASSTTGSSGYT

v_gene: TRBV5-1
j_gene: TRBJ2-7
abundance: .
CDR3aa: ASSSFGRGTGGTEQY

v_gene: TRBV7-2
j_gene: TRBJ1-1
abundance: few
CDR3aa: ASSPLGDSTEAF

v_gene: TRBV7-8
j_gene: TRBJ2-2
abundance: .
CDR3aa: ASSLRDFTNTGELF

v_gene: TRBV6-5
j_gene: TRBJ2-7
abundance: .
CDR3aa: ASSYSRTSGPHSYEQY

v_gene: TRBV11-2
j_gene: TRBJ2-5
abundance: few
CDR3aa: ASSLDTGTQFKRTQY

v_gene: TRBV7-2
j_gene: TRBJ2-7
abundance: .
CDR3aa: ASSLAISAGPFYEQY

v_gene: TRBV9
j_gene: TRBJ2-7
abundance: few
CDR3aa: ASSVGFDRGHEQY

v_gene: TRBV4-3
j_gene: TRBJ2-1
abundance: many
CDR3aa: ASSPALVGNEQF

v_gene: TRBV20-1
j_gene: TRBJ2-5
abundance: few
CDR3aa: SAGELRETQY

v_gene: TRBV9
j_gene: TRBJ2-5
abundance: .
CDR3aa: ASSVTDRRGQETQY

v_gene: TRBV7-2
j_gene: TRBJ2-4
abundance: few
CDR3aa: ASTTERAGVTKNIQY

v_gene: TRBV5-1
j_gene: TRBJ1-1
abundance: many
CDR3aa: ASSKGRGAVNTEAF

v_gene: TRBV10-3
j_gene: TRBJ2-3
abundance: few
CDR3aa: AISFGQTTDTQY

v_gene: TRBV6-1
j_gene: TRBJ1-5
abundance: few
CDR3aa: ASRKVGTKQPQH

v_gene: TRBV9
j_gene: TRBJ2-7
abundance: few
CDR3aa: ASSAGGGGGYEQY

v_gene: TRBV12-3/TRBV12-4
j_gene: TRBJ2-7
abundance: many
CDR3aa: ASSFSPGLGDEQY

v_gene: TRBV5-1
j_gene: TRBJ2-1
abundance: .
CDR3aa: ASSLSRGGNYNEQF

v_gene: TRBV10-3
j_gene: TRBJ2-3
abundance: .
CDR3aa: AISQSFGTSGGRVDTQY

v_gene: TRBV18
j_gene: TRBJ2-1
abundance: .
CDR3aa: ASSPGEVDEQF

v_gene: TRBV7-9
j_gene: TRBJ2-2
abundance: .
CDR3aa: ASSLAGGGGGTGELF

v_gene: TRBV7-8
j_gene: TRBJ2-7
abundance: few
CDR3aa: ASSLVLQGYEQY

v_gene: TRBV2
j_gene: TRBJ2-5
abundance: .
CDR3aa: ASSDPGNPPETQY

v_gene: TRBV27
j_gene: TRBJ2-7
abundance: few
CDR3aa: ASSLDWAKTYEQY

v_gene: TRBV10-1
j_gene: TRBJ2-1
abundance: few
CDR3aa: ASSESTEQF

v_gene: TRBV18
j_gene: TRBJ1-2
abundance: .
CDR3aa: ASSPPKGKVYGYT

v_gene: TRBV6-1
j_gene: TRBJ2-2
abundance: .
CDR3aa: ASMYRAATNTGELF

v_gene: TRBV3-1
j_gene: TRBJ2-7
abundance: many
CDR3aa: ASTSGGAYEQY

v_gene: TRBV6-5
j_gene: TRBJ2-5
abundance: few
CDR3aa: ASSYSFGGGGPQETQY

v_gene: TRBV6-5
j_gene: TRBJ2-4
abundance: many
CDR3aa: ASSYSTGTVNIQY

v_gene: TRBV6-2/TRBV6-3
j_gene: TRBJ2-7
abundance: once
CDR3aa: ASSTRDGSGGWGQY

v_gene: TRBV5-1
j_gene: TRBJ2-1
abundance: few
CDR3aa: ASSTEGQRYNEQF

v_gene: TRBV5-1
j_gene: TRBJ1-5
abundance: few
CDR3aa: ASSASFGDQPQH

v_gene: TRBV5-1
j_gene: TRBJ2-5
abundance: few
CDR3aa: ASSFSGGALTQETQY

v_gene: TRBV20-1
j_gene: TRBJ1-6
abundance: few
CDR3aa: SASRQGASYNSPLH

v_gene: TRBV15
j_gene: TRBJ2-5
abundance: .
CDR3aa: ATSRDGGVTQETQY

v_gene: TRBV5-1
j_gene: TRBJ1-5
abundance: few
CDR3aa: ASSLDTGQNQPQH

v_gene: TRBV4-2
j_gene: TRBJ2-3
abundance: .
CDR3aa: ASSQEPSGGISSTDTQY

v_gene: TRBV4-3
j_gene: TRBJ2-7
abundance: .
CDR3aa: ASSRQREGPYEQY

v_gene: TRBV9
j_gene: TRBJ2-1
abundance: few
CDR3aa: ASSVAGGGRYNEQF

v_gene: TRBV15
j_gene: TRBJ2-7
abundance: few
CDR3aa: ATSRDNRGQQY

v_gene: TRBV28
j_gene: TRBJ2-7
abundance: .
CDR3aa: ASSLPGPGQGNEQY

v_gene: TRBV27
j_gene: TRBJ2-7
abundance: few
CDR3aa: ASRLAGGSAYEQY

v_gene: TRBV20-1
j_gene: TRBJ2-5
abundance: many
CDR3aa: SHTGTGAQETQY

v_gene: TRBV20-1
j_gene: TRBJ2-1
abundance: few
CDR3aa: SASIGGRNEQF

v_gene: TRBV2
j_gene: TRBJ2-1
abundance: .
CDR3aa: ASKGGTGINNEQF

v_gene: TRBV12-3/TRBV12-4
j_gene: TRBJ2-7
abundance: few
CDR3aa: ASSPSDRGREQY

v_gene: TRBV20-1
j_gene: TRBJ2-4
abundance: .
CDR3aa: SARDRARGTKNIQY

v_gene: TRBV3-1
j_gene: TRBJ2-1
abundance: few
CDR3aa: ASSQTLAGFYNEQF

v_gene: TRBV12-3/TRBV12-4
j_gene: TRBJ2-5
abundance: many
CDR3aa: ASSYEQPKQETQY

v_gene: TRBV6-6
j_gene: TRBJ2-3
abundance: .
CDR3aa: ASSPPDRLAQY

v_gene: TRBV5-1
j_gene: TRBJ1-1
abundance: few
CDR3aa: ASSSRDRESEAF

v_gene: TRBV7-2
j_gene: TRBJ2-3
abundance: few
CDR3aa: ASRIAGRTDTQY

v_gene: TRBV11-2
j_gene: TRBJ2-2
abundance: .
CDR3aa: ASSPRGGSTGELF

v_gene: TRBV27
j_gene: TRBJ2-1
abundance: .
CDR3aa: ASSITSGTFGQF

v_gene: TRBV12-3/TRBV12-4
j_gene: TRBJ2-7
abundance: .
CDR3aa: ASSLGFSGGSSYEQY

v_gene: TRBV12-3/TRBV12-4
j_gene: TRBJ2-3
abundance: few
CDR3aa: ASSGGGYTQY

v_gene: TRBV28
j_gene: TRBJ2-5
abundance: few
CDR3aa: ASAGTRQETQY